This T cell receptor (beta chain) originates from a study of cytomegalovirus exposure and HLA in healthy donors. A multiplex PCR was run with 60 Vbeta primers and 13 Jbeta primers. The assay was immunoSEQ multiplex PCR, and TCRdb's table has in-frame clones only and misses some. The table lists approximately 170,000 clones, roughly 79% of them singletons. As concerns this clone: Its antigen is still unknown.

General study points: TCR beta sequences reportedly predicted the HLA-A and HLA-B alleles of most subjects accurately. Being productive about 90% or about 30% of the time was typical of most TCR beta V segments in an earlier analysis. One variant, a missense change in DCLRE1C, was linked in a later analysis to TCR beta V- and J-gene trimming.

The V segment lost 8 bases and the J segment 6 bases; nucleotides outside the gene matches: 9. Germline V gene lookup returns CDR1 SEHNR and CDR2 FQNEAQ (reference sequence). The CDR3 extends over 13 amino acids. This TCR derives from a woman aged 30 to 39 in good health and CMV-seropositive. J is TRBJ2-7 and V is TRBV7-9; TRBD1 aligns across 8 bases. Source material: PBMCs. The CDR3 region is CASGDRWLTEQYF. CDR3 bases: TGTGCCAGCGGGGACAGGTGGCTTACCGAGCAGTACTTC.